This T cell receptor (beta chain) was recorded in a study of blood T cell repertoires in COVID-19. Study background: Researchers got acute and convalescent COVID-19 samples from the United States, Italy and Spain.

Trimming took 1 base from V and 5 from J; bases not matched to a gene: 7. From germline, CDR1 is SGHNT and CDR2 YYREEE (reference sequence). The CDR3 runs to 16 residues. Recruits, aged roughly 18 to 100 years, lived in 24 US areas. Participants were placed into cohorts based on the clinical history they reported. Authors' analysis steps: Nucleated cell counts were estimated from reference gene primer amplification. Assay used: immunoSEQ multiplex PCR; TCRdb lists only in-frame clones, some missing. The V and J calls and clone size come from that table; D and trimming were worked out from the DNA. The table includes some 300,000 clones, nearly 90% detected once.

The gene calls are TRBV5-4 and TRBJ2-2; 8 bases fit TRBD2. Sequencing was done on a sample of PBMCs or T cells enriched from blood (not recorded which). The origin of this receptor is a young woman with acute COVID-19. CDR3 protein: CASSLQVSGGTGELFF. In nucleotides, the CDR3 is TGTGCCAGCAGCTTGCAGGTTTCGGGGGGGACCGGGGAGCTGTTTTTT.